This entry describes one T cell receptor (beta chain). CDR1 and CDR2 (germline): LGHNT, FRNRAP. There are 15 residues in the CDR3. Trimming stripped 5 bases from V and 7 bases from J, with 18 bases between. Using immunoSEQ multiplex PCR, the repertoire was profiled, and TCRdb retains in-frame clones only, with some absent. This sample has approximately 240,000 clones; 80% to 85% occur once, and the top ten carry 15% to 20%. This entry comes from a study of blood T cell repertoires in COVID-19. This receptor was taken from a woman aged 80 or older with active or convalescent COVID-19. This chain joins TRBV12-5 and TRBJ2-1, with D tentatively TRBD2 (6 bases). Material: peripheral blood. CDR3 residues: CASGPSEQVRNEQFF. In DNA, the CDR3 is TGTGCTAGTGGTCCTAGCGAACAGGTACGGAATGAGCAGTTCTTC.